This entry lists 16 T cell receptor beta chains sequenced from one sample in a study of vaccination and CD4 T cells after COVID-19 (dated by TCRdb to between 2022 and 2023). The antigens of these receptors remain unknown. Interpreted using the paper, the treatment or condition label stands for: roughly nine-day PBMC culture with coronavirus spike peptide pools or control peptides (ViraFEST assay). Library preparation used PCR. Reads for this sample came from an Illumina iSeq 100. DNA from cultured CD4+ T cells underwent TCR sequencing with the Oncomine TCR Beta short-read assay at the Johns Hopkins FTIC core. In TCRdb, the public reads were trimmed at Q25 with fastp and aligned with MiXCR, with productive beta chains retained. A single entry per CDR3 protein holds the most common genes and DNA from its merged rows. The sample profile shows roughly 25,000 distinct CDR3 sequences; 45% to 65% of them were found once. Around 2.8% of the sample comes from the top ten.

Input material: CD4+ T cells from blood, cultured in vitro. These receptors came from a human donor who had recovered from COVID-19.

The chain recombines TRBV24-1 with TRBJ2-1; 11 nucleotides align to TRBD2. The germline CDR1 and CDR2 sequences are KGHDR and SFDVKD. V was clipped by 4 bases and J by 4 bases; unmatched bases: 5. The CDR3 contains 16 residues. In DNA form, the CDR3 reads TGTGCCACCAGTGAGCAGACTAGCGGGAAATACAATGAGCAGTTCTTC. Its translation is CATSEQTSGKYNEQFF.

The chain carries TRBV6-1 and TRBJ1-6; possibly TRBD1 for D (5 bases). From germline, CDR1 is MNHNS and CDR2 SASEGT. V was pared by 6 bases and J by 12 bases, with 12 bases between. The CDR3 is made up of 12 amino acids. The CDR3 DNA reads TGTGCCAGCAGCCTTCCAGGGCGACCCCTCCACTTT. Its translation is CASSLPGRPLHF.

The chain couples TRBV6-2 or TRBV6-3 to TRBJ2-7; maybe TRBD1 (6 bases). Trimming removed 7 bases from V and 0 bases from J, with 13 bases in between. The CDR3 sequence is 14 residues long. From germline, CDR1 is MNHEY and CDR2 SVGEGT. CDR3 in DNA: TGTGCCAGCAATAGACAGGACTTCTCCTACGAGCAGTACTTC. Translation gives CASNRQDFSYEQYF.

The rearrangement joins TRBV4-3 to TRBJ2-4; 8 bases line up with TRBD1. The junction had 2 bases not matched to a gene; V was cut back by 0 bases and J by 4 bases. The CDR3 spans 15 residues. Germline loops: CDR1 LGHNA, CDR2 YSLEER. In DNA form, the CDR3 reads TGCGCCAGCAGCCAAGAAAGGACAGGGAAAAACATTCAGTACTTC. It specifies CASSQERTGKNIQYF.

The chain has TRBV5-1 and TRBJ1-1; weak D call: TRBD1 (5 bases). This CDR3 is built from 13 residues. Germline CDR1 and CDR2: SGHRS and YFSETQ. Deletions cut 1 base from V and 11 bases from J, with 15 bases between. CDR3 sequence (DNA): TGCGCCAGCAGCTTGAGGGGAGGGGAATCGGCTTTCTTT. It specifies CASSLRGGESAFF.

V is TRBV2 and J is TRBJ2-5; tentatively, D is TRBD1 or TRBD2 (5 bases each). Germline V CDR1 and CDR2: SNHLY, FYNNEI. The CDR3 has 11 residues. Trimming shortened V by 6 bases and J by 3 bases, and 5 bases separated the two germline ends. The DNA of the CDR3 is TGTGCCAGCAGGGGGGAAGAGACCCAGTACTTC. Translation gives CASRGEETQYF.

The chain recombines TRBV7-9 with TRBJ2-5, with unresolved D. This CDR3 is 13 amino acids long. Per germline, CDR1 SEHNR and CDR2 FQNEAQ (reference sequence). V shed 2 bases and J shed 5 bases, with 9 bases lying between them. The CDR3 reads CASSLSIIETQYF. As DNA, the CDR3 is TGTGCCAGCAGCTTAAGTATAATCGAGACCCAGTACTTC.

V usage is TRBV7-9 and J usage is TRBJ2-5, with D possibly matching TRBD1 (7 bases). This CDR3 has 18 residues. The germline gives CDR1 SEHNR, CDR2 FQNEAQ (reference sequence). V lost 7 bases and J lost 1, with 25 bases in between. The CDR3 nucleotides read TGTGCCAGCATCTCAGGGGGGCAATTAGGGGACAGCCAAGAGACCCAGTACTTC. Encoded protein: CASISGGQLGDSQETQYF.

The V gene is TRBV27, the J gene TRBJ2-6; tentatively, D is TRBD2 (6 bases). The CDR3 is 17 amino acids. Trimming pared 6 bases from V and 0 bases from J, leaving 15 bases between. Germline V gene sequence: CDR1 MNHEY, CDR2 SMNVEV (reference sequence). In DNA, the CDR3 is TGTGCCAGCAGGCCCCCGGGACTTTCCTCTGGGGCCAACGTCCTGACTTTC. Its translation: CASRPPGLSSGANVLTF.

The rearrangement links TRBV23-1 to TRBJ1-1; TRBD1 matches at 7 bases. TRBV23-1 has ORF status, its function being uncertain. Unmatched junction bases numbered 8, after V lost 8 bases and J lost 5 bases. The CDR3 has 13 residues. The DNA of the CDR3 is TGCGCCAGCGACGAGGGGGCGGAAACTGAAGCTTTCTTT. Protein product: CASDEGAETEAFF.

This chain's CDR3 is CASSPTTVMNTEAFF. The CDR3 DNA is TGTGCCAGCAGCCCGACGACAGTCATGAACACTGAAGCTTTCTTT. The rearrangement joins TRBV7-2 to TRBJ1-1; D possibly corresponds to TRBD1 (5 bases). The V gene lost 5 bases and the J gene lost 0 bases, with 13 bases spanning the gap. Germline CDR1 SGHTA, CDR2 FQGNSA. The CDR3 length is 15 residues.

The DNA for the CDR3 is TGTGCCAGCAGCTTAGCTCCCCCCGGGGGGAACACTGAAGCTTTCTTT. Translating gives CASSLAPPGGNTEAFF. The gene calls are TRBV7-2 and TRBJ1-1, with D possibly TRBD1 on 5 matching bases. The germline V gene encodes CDR1 SGHTA and CDR2 FQGNSA. CDR3 length: 16 residues. Deletions cut 0 bases from V and 1 base from J, with 12 bases between.

V usage is TRBV7-2 and J usage is TRBJ2-3; D gene unclear. The ends were cut back, 2 bases at V and 4 bases at J, with 10 bases in the middle. Germline V gene sequence: CDR1 SGHTA, CDR2 FQGNSA. The CDR3 length is 14 residues. The CDR3 loop is CASSLLGFADTQYF. CDR3 bases: TGTGCCAGCAGCTTATTGGGGTTCGCAGATACGCAGTATTTT.

The gene calls are TRBV10-3 and TRBJ1-2, with D uncertain. Germline assignment: CDR1 ENHRY and CDR2 SYGVKD. V was trimmed by 3 bases and J by 7 bases, leaving 9 bases between them. The CDR3 has 12 amino acids. In DNA, the CDR3 is TGTGCCATCAGTGACAACTCCTCTGGCTACACCTTC. This gives the protein CAISDNSSGYTF.

This clonotype was picked up a small number of times. CDR3 residues: CSAQHLNTNYGYTF. The CDR3 DNA follows: TGCAGTGCTCAACACCTCAATACTAACTATGGCTACACCTTC. The chain combines TRBV20-1 with TRBJ1-2; unclear D gene. The V end lost 5 bases, the J end lost 0 bases, and 13 bases lay between the germline ends. CDR1 and CDR2 (germline): DFQATT, SNEGSKA (reference sequence). The CDR3 is 14 amino acids.

V and J are TRBV7-2 and TRBJ1-1, with D hard to call. V gave up 3 bases and J gave up 4 bases, with 6 bases separating them. The CDR3 contains 12 residues. Germline assignment: CDR1 SGHTA and CDR2 FQGNSA. This chain's CDR3 is CASSFSFTEAFF. Written as DNA, the CDR3 is TGTGCCAGCAGCTTCTCTTTCACTGAAGCTTTCTTT.